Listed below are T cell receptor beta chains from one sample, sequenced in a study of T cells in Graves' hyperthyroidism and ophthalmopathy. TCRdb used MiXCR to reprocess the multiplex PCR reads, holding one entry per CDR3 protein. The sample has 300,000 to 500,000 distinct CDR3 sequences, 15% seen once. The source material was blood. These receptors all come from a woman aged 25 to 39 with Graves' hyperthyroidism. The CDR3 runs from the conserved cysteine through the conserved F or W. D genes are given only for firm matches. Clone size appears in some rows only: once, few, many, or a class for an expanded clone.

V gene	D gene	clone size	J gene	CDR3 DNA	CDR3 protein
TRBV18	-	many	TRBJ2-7	TGTGCCAGCTCACCATTAGGGACAATCCCCAACGAGCAGTACTTC	CASSPLGTIPNEQYF
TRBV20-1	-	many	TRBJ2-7	TGCAGTGCTAGCCCGGATACTTCCTACGAGCAGTACTTC	CSASPDTSYEQYF
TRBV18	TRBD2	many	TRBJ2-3	TGTGCCAGCTCACCACCCCCAGTACTAGCGGGAGATACGCAGTATTTT	CASSPPPVLAGDTQYF
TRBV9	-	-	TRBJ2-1	TGTGCCAGCAGCGTGTCCAGGGGCTCCTACAATGAGCAGTTCTTC	CASSVSRGSYNEQFF
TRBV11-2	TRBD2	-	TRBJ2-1	TGTGCCAGCAGTACGCTAGCGGGGAGGGGGGGCTACAATGAGCAGTTCTTC	CASSTLAGRGGYNEQFF
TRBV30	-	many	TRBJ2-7	TGTGCCTGGAGTGGCCATCGGGGCGACGAGCAGTACTTC	CAWSGHRGDEQYF
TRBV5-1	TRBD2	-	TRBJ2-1	TGCGCCAGTACCAGAGAGACTAGCGGGTGGAATGAGCAGTTCTTC	CASTRETSGWNEQFF
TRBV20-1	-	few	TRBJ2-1	TGCAGTGCTTTTTCAGACGGTTACAATGAGCAGTTCTTC	CSAFSDGYNEQFF
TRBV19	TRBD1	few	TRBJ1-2	TGTGCCAGTAGTATTACCGGGACAGGGCACTATGGCTACACCTTC	CASSITGTGHYGYTF
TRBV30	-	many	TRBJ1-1	TGTGCCTGGAGCGGGGACGTAAGCACTGAAGCTCTCTTT	CAWSGDVSTEALF
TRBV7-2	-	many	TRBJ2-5	TGTGCCAGCAACAGGGATTGGGGGGAAGAGACCCAGTACTTC	CASNRDWGEETQYF
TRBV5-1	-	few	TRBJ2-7	TGCGCCAGCAAGTCTAGCACCTACGAGCAGTACTTC	CASKSSTYEQYF
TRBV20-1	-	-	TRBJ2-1	TGCAGTGCAGCCGATAGTGAGCAGTTCTTC	CSAADSEQFF
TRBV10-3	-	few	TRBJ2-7	TGTGCCATCAGTGAGTCGACGGGAGTTAGATACGAGCAGTACTTC	CAISESTGVRYEQYF
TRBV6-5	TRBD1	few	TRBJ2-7	TGTGCCAGCAGTTACCAATACCGGGACAGGGGGCCCTACGAGCAGTACTTC	CASSYQYRDRGPYEQYF
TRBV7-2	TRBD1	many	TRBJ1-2	TGTGCCAGCACCAATCTAGGGACAGATCCCTATGGCTACACCTTC	CASTNLGTDPYGYTF
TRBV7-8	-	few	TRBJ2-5	TGTGCCAGCAGCTTCATCCGGGACCCCCAAGAGACCCAGTACTTC	CASSFIRDPQETQYF
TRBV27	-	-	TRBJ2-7	TGTGCCAGCAGTTTATCGCCAGGGGGGTTGGACGAGCAGTACTTC	CASSLSPGGLDEQYF
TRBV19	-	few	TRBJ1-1	TGTGCCAGGATCGCACGATTGGACAGTCTTAAAACTGAAGCTTTCTTT	CARIARLDSLKTEAFF
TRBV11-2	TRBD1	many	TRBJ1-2	TGTGCCAGCAGCTTAGATCGGACAGGCTATGGCTACACCTTC	CASSLDRTGYGYTF
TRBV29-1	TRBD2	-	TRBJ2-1	TGCAGCGTTGAAGAGGGGGGGGGGGAGACCTACAATGAGCAGTTCTTC	CSVEEGGGETYNEQFF
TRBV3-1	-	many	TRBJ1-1	TGTGCCCGCTCCCGGGGGAACACTGAAGCTTTCTTT	CARSRGNTEAFF
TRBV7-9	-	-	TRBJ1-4	TGTGCCAGCAGCTTAGGGCTTGGACGGAGGACTAATGAAAAACTGTTTTTT	CASSLGLGRRTNEKLFF
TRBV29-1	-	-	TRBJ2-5	TGCAGCGGCGTGACTAGTTCCGAGACCCAGTACTTC	CSGVTSSETQYF
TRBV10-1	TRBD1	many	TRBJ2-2	TGCGCCAGCAGAAAAGACAGGGCGGGCACCGGGGAGCTGTTTTTT	CASRKDRAGTGELFF
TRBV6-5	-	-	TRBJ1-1	TGTGCCAGCAGTTACTCGAATACGGGAAACACTGAAGCTTTCTTT	CASSYSNTGNTEAFF
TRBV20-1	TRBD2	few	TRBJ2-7	TGCAGTGCTAGAGATCGGACTAGCGGGCTTCCCTACGAGCAGTACTTC	CSARDRTSGLPYEQYF